These 12 T cell receptor beta chains were all obtained from the same sample, sequenced in a study of blood T cell repertoires in COVID-19. Profiling relied on immunoSEQ multiplex PCR, and the TCRdb table lists in-frame clones only, not all of them. The table lists 150,000 to 200,000 clones, roughly 80% of them singletons, with roughly 5.1% in the top ten. Sequencing input: peripheral blood. Source of these receptors: a woman aged 30 to 39 with acute or convalescent COVID-19.

The rearrangement joins TRBV7-2 to TRBJ2-7, with D possibly matching TRBD1 (5 bases). The germline gives CDR1 SGHTA, CDR2 FQGNSA. V was trimmed by 1 base and J by 2 bases, leaving 12 bases between them. The length of the CDR3 is 15 residues. For the CDR3, the DNA is TGTGCCAGCAGCTTAGGGGCAGGGCCGCCCTACGAGCAGTACTTC. As protein: CASSLGAGPPYEQYF.

The chain has TRBV7-9 and TRBJ1-2; D is perhaps TRBD1 (6 bases). Germline V gene sequence: CDR1 SEHNR, CDR2 FQNEAQ (reference sequence). Between the trimmed V and J ends, which lost 3 bases and 8 bases, there was a span of 10 bases. The CDR3 is 12 amino acids. For the CDR3, the DNA is TGTGCCAGCAGCTTTAACAGGGAGGGCTACACCTTC. Translating it yields CASSFNREGYTF.

The chain has TRBV6-2 or TRBV6-3 and TRBJ1-1, with D maybe TRBD1 (5 bases). V lost 4 bases and J lost 5, with 11 bases in between. The CDR3 runs 13 residues. CDR1 and CDR2 from the germline V gene are MNHEY and SVGEGT. The chain's CDR3 is CASSSGFRTEAFF. The CDR3 DNA reads as TGTGCCAGCAGTTCAGGGTTTAGGACTGAAGCTTTCTTT.

The chain is built from TRBV7-8 and TRBJ1-1; the D gene is possibly TRBD1 (6 bases). Germline V gene sequence: CDR1 SGHVS, CDR2 FQNEAQ. V was pared by 7 bases and J by 3 bases, with 15 bases between. CDR3 size: 14 residues. The CDR3 region is CASTLGGGYTEAFF. The CDR3 DNA reads as TGTGCCAGCACCTTGGGAGGGGGATACACTGAAGCTTTCTTT.

The chain combines TRBV2 with TRBJ1-2; D uncertain. Germline CDR1 is SNHLY and CDR2 is FYNNEI. CDR3 length equals 14 residues. V was cut by 1 base and J by 7 bases, with 13 bases left in between. DNA for the CDR3: TGTGCCAGCAGTGAAGGAGGGAAAGTGGGTGGCTACACCTTC. Translation gives CASSEGGKVGGYTF.

V and J are TRBV19 and TRBJ2-4, with D unresolved. Trimming removed 0 bases from V and 0 bases from J, with 12 bases in between. Germline lookup yields CDR1 LNHDA and CDR2 SQIVND (reference sequence). This CDR3 is built from 17 residues. The CDR3 here is CASSIEGATKAKNIQYF. Here the CDR3 DNA reads TGTGCCAGTAGTATAGAAGGAGCAACCAAAGCCAAAAACATTCAGTACTTC.

The chain employs TRBV30 and TRBJ1-2; D is perhaps TRBD1 (5 bases). CDR1 is GTSNPN and CDR2 is SVGIG in the germline V gene (reference sequence). V shed 8 bases and J shed 1 base, with 8 bases lying between them. The CDR3 runs 11 residues. CDR3 nucleotide sequence: TGTGCCAAGACAGATAACTATGGCTACACCTTC. Its protein product is CAKTDNYGYTF.

This clone has a handful of counts. The genes are TRBV5-1 and TRBJ2-7; TRBD2 aligns across 11 bases. Unmatched junction bases numbered 7, after V lost 5 bases and J lost 0 bases. Germline V gene data show CDR1 as SGHRS and CDR2 as YFSETQ. This CDR3 spans 16 amino acids. The CDR3 sequence is CASSPGLADASYEQYF. The CDR3 nucleotides read TGCGCCAGCAGTCCGGGACTAGCGGACGCCTCCTACGAGCAGTACTTC.

The chain has TRBV7-9 and TRBJ2-3, with 8 positions matching TRBD2. After removal of 1 base from V and 4 bases from J, the junction contained 7 bases not matched to a gene. Germline V CDR1 and CDR2: SEHNR, FQNEAQ (reference sequence). The CDR3 loop spans 16 amino acids. The CDR3 region is CASSLGAAGAADTQYF. The CDR3 region has the DNA TGTGCCAGCAGCTTAGGGGCAGCGGGAGCAGCAGATACGCAGTATTTT.

The chain joins TRBV6-5 to TRBJ1-2; 9 bases agree with TRBD1. The length of the CDR3 is 14 residues. The trim removed 6 bases at V and 6 bases at J, leaving 8 bases unmatched. Looked up from germline, CDR1 is MNHEY and CDR2 is SVGAGI. This CDR3 is CASSHRGRGDGYTF. CDR3 nucleotide sequence: TGTGCCAGCAGCCACAGGGGGCGCGGGGATGGCTACACCTTC.

The chain combines TRBV2 with TRBJ2-1; 10 positions match TRBD2. The CDR3 covers 13 residues. V trimming: 6 bases; J trimming: 8 bases; junction bases outside the gene matches: 4. Germline V gene data show CDR1 as SNHLY and CDR2 as FYNNEI. CDR3 nucleotides: TGTGCCAGCAGGAGGCTAGCGGGAGATGAGCAGTTCTTC. It yields the protein CASRRLAGDEQFF.

The chain carries TRBV4-3 and TRBJ1-2; D gene uncertain. The V gene's germline CDR1 is LGHNA and CDR2 YSLEER. Deletions cut 1 base from V and 1 base from J, with 13 bases between. This CDR3 comprises 16 residues. Here the CDR3 DNA reads TGCGCCAGCAGCCAAGTATACGGGTTTAGTAACTATGGCTACACCTTC. It translates to CASSQVYGFSNYGYTF.